One sample yielded the 6 T cell receptor beta chains listed below, sequenced in a study of CD8 T cells in Susac syndrome. The authors reverse transcribed roughly 0.5 to 1 ug RNA with random hexamers. TCRdb re-analysed the immunoSEQ multiplex PCR reads in MiXCR, keeping a single row per CDR3 protein. This table holds some 110,000 distinct CDR3 sequences, about 94% found once. The sample was CD8+ T cells from PBMCs. The receptors were gathered from a human donor with Susac syndrome.

The chain couples TRBV9 to TRBJ2-1; D is possibly TRBD1 or TRBD2 (6 bases each). Looked up from germline, CDR1 is SGDLS and CDR2 is YYNGEE. The CDR3 has 15 residues. V dropped 3 bases and J dropped 0 bases, with 10 bases sitting between them. The CDR3 DNA reads as TGTGCCAGCAGCGCCCCGGGGGCCTCCTACAATGAGCAGTTCTTC. It encodes CASSAPGASYNEQFF.

V and J are TRBV30 and TRBJ1-1, with a tentative D call TRBD1 (6 bases). Germline V gene lookup returns CDR1 GTSNPN and CDR2 SVGIG (reference sequence). With 4 bases removed from V and 1 base from J, the gap between germline ends came to 10 bases. This CDR3 is 13 amino acids long. The CDR3 loop reads CAWNGGRNTEAFF. As DNA, the CDR3 is TGTGCCTGGAATGGGGGGCGGAACACTGAAGCTTTCTTT.

The V and J genes are TRBV20-1 and TRBJ2-5; D may match TRBD1 or TRBD2 (5 bases each). Germline-derived CDR1 and CDR2 are DFQATT and SNEGSKA (reference sequence). There are 15 residues in the CDR3. Trimming stripped 6 bases from V and 5 bases from J, with 22 bases between. CDR3 in amino acids: CSAPGLGQVHETQYF. The DNA for the CDR3 is TGCAGTGCCCCGGGGCTAGGCCAGGTGCACGAGACCCAGTACTTC.

The rearrangement links TRBV25-1 to TRBJ1-4; unclear D gene. Trimming removed 4 bases at V and 0 bases at J, with 3 bases between. The CDR3 loop spans 13 amino acids. CDR1 is MGHDK and CDR2 is SYGVNS in the germline V gene. This CDR3 reads CASSGTTNEKLFF. In DNA form, the CDR3 reads TGTGCCAGCAGTGGTACAACTAATGAAAAACTGTTTTTT.

A single count supports this clonotype. The chain combines TRBV25-1 with TRBJ2-7; 7 bases agree with TRBD1. CDR3 length: 19 residues. The germline V gene encodes CDR1 MGHDK and CDR2 SYGVNS. V lost 2 bases to trimming and J lost 2 bases; unmatched junction nucleotides: 18. The CDR3 loop is CASSEIEPPSRQGTYEQYF. For the CDR3, the DNA is TGTGCCAGCAGTGAAATAGAGCCCCCCTCTAGACAGGGAACCTACGAGCAGTACTTC.

This clonotype was seen only once. The V and J genes are TRBV5-1 and TRBJ2-7; D gene ambiguous. Germline CDR1 reads SGHRS; CDR2 reads YFSETQ. The CDR3 totals 8 residues. The CDR3 loop reads CAGYEQYF. The DNA for the CDR3 is TGCGCAGGCTACGAGCAGTACTTC. Looking up the rest from reference TRBV5-1 and TRBJ2-7 gives the full variable domain: KAGVTQTPRYLIKTRGQQVTLSCSPISGHRSVSWYQQTPGQGLQFLFEYFSETQRNKGNFPGRFSGRQFSNSRSEMNVSTLELGDSALYLCAGYEQYFGPGTRLTVT.